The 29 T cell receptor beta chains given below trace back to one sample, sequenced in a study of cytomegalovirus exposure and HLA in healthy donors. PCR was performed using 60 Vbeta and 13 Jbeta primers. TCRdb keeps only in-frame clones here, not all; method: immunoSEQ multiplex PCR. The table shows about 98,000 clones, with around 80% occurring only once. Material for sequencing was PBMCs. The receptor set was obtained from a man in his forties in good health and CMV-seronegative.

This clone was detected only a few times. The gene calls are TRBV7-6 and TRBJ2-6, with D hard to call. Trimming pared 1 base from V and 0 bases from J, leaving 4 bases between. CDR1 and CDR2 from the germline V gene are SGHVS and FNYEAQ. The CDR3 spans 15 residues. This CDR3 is CASSLDGSGANVLTF. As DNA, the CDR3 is TGTGCCAGCAGCTTAGACGGCTCTGGGGCCAACGTCCTGACTTTC.

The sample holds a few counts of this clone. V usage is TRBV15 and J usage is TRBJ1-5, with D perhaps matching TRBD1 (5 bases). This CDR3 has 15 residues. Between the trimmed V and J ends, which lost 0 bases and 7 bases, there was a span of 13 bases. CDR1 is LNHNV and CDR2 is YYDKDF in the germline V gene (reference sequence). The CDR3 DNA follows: TGTGCCACCAGCAGAGATAAGGGGAATAGGCAGCCCCAGCATTTT. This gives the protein CATSRDKGNRQPQHF. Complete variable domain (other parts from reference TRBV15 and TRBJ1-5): DAMVIQNPRYQVTQFGKPVTLSCSQTLNHNVMYWYQQKSSQAPKLLFHYYDKDFNNEADTPDNFQSRRPNTSFCFLDIRSPGLGDTAMYLCATSRDKGNRQPQHFGDGTRLSIL.

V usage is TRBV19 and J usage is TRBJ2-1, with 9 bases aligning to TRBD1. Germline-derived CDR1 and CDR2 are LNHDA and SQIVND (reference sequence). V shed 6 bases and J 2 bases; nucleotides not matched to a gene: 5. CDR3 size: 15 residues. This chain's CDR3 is CASRGTGFTYNEQFF. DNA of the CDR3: TGTGCCAGTAGGGGGACAGGGTTCACCTACAATGAGCAGTTCTTC.

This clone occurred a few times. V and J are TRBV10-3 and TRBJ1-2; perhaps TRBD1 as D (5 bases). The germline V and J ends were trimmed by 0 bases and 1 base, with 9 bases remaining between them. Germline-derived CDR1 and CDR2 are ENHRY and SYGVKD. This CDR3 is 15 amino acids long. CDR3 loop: CAISESPGYNYGYTF. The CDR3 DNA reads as TGTGCCATCAGTGAGTCTCCAGGGTATAACTATGGCTACACCTTC.

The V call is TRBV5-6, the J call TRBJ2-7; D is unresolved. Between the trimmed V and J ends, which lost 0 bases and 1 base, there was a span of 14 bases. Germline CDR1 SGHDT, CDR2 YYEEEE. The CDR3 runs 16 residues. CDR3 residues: CASSLGVRQRSYEQYF. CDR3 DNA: TGTGCCAGCAGCTTGGGCGTGCGTCAGCGATCCTACGAGCAGTACTTC.

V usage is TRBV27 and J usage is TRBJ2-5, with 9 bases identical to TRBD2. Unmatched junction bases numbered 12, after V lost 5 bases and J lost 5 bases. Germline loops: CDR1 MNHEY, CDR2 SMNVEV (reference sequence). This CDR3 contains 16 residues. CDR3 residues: CASSRAGGTWGETQYF. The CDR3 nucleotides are TGTGCCAGCAGTAGAGCGGGGGGAACTTGGGGGGAGACCCAGTACTTC.

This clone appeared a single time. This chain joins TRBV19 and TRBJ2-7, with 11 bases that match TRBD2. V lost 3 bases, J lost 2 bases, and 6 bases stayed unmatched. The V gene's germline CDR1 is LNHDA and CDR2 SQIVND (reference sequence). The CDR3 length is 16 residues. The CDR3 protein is CASSIDLAGGPYEQYF. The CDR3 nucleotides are TGTGCCAGTAGTATCGATCTAGCGGGGGGCCCCTACGAGCAGTACTTC.

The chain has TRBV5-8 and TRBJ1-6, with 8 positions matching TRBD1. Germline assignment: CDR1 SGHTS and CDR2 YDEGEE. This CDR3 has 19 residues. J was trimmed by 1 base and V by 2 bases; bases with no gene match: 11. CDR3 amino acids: CASSFDRGPPASYNSPLHF. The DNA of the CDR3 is TGTGCCAGCAGCTTCGACAGGGGCCCACCGGCTTCCTATAATTCACCCCTCCACTTT.

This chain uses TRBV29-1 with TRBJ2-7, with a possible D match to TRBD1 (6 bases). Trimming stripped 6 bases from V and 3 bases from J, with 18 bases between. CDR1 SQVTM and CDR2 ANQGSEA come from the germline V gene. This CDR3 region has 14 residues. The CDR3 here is CSVAQGPSSYEQYF. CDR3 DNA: TGCAGCGTCGCTCAGGGGCCCTCGAGCTACGAGCAGTACTTC.

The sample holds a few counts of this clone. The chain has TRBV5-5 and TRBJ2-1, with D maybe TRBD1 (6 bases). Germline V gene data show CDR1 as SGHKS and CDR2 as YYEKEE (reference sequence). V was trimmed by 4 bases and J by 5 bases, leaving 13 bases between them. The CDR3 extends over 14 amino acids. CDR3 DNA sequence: TGTGCCAGCAGCGAGACAGGCTTAAACAATGAGCAGTTCTTC. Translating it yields CASSETGLNNEQFF.

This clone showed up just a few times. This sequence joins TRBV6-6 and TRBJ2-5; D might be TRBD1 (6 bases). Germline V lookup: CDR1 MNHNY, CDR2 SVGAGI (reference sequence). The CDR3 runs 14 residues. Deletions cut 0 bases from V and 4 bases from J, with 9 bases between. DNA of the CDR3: TGTGCCAGCAGTTACTCATCAGGGGTAGAGACCCAGTACTTC. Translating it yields CASSYSSGVETQYF.

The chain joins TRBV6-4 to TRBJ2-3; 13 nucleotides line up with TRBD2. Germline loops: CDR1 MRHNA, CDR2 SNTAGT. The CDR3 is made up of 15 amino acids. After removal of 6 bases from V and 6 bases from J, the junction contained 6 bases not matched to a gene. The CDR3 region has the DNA TGTGCCAGCAGCTCGGGACTAGCGGGGATGGATACGCAGTATTTT. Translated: CASSSGLAGMDTQYF.

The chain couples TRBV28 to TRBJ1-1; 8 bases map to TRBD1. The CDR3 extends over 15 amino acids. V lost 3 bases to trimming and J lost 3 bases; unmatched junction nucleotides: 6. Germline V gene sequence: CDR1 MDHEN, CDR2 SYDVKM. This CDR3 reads CASSFRDRPYTEAFF. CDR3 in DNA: TGTGCCAGCAGTTTCCGGGACAGGCCATACACTGAAGCTTTCTTT.

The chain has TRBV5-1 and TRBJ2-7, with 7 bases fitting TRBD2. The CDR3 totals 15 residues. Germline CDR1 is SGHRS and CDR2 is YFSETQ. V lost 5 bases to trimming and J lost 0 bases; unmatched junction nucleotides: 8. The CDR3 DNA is TGCGCCAGCAGGTCCGGGACTACCTTCTCCTACGAGCAGTACTTC. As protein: CASRSGTTFSYEQYF.

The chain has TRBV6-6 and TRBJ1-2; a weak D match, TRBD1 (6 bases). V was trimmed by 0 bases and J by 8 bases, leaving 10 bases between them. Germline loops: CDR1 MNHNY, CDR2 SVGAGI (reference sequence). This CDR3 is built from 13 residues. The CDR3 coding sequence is TGTGCCAGCAGTTACTCGGCAGGGGTAGGCTACACCTTC. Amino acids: CASSYSAGVGYTF.

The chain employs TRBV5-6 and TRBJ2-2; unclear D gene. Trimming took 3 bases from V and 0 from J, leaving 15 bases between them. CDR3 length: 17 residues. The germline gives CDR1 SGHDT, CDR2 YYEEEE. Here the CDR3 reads CASSYPSVAANTGELFF. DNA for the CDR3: TGTGCCAGCAGCTATCCTTCGGTCGCGGCGAACACCGGGGAGCTGTTTTTT.

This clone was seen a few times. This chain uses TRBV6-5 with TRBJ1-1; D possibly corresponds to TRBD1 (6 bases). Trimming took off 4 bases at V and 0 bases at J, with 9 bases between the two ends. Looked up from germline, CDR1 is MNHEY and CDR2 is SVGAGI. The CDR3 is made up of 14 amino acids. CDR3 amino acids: CASSLGGMNTEAFF. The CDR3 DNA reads TGTGCCAGCAGTTTAGGGGGAATGAACACTGAAGCTTTCTTT.

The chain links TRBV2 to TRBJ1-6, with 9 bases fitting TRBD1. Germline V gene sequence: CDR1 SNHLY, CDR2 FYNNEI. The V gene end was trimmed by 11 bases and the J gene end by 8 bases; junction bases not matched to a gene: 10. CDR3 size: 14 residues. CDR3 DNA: TGTGCCTCGACGGTGGGACAGGGATATTCACCCCTCCACTTT. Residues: CASTVGQGYSPLHF.

The CDR3 region is CASSLDTQYF. The CDR3 DNA reads as TGTGCCAGCAGTCTAGATACGCAGTATTTT. The rearrangement uses TRBV28 and TRBJ2-3; no clear D gene. This CDR3 has 10 amino acids. V gave up 5 bases and J gave up 5 bases, with 2 bases separating them. The germline V gene has CDR1 MDHEN and CDR2 SYDVKM.

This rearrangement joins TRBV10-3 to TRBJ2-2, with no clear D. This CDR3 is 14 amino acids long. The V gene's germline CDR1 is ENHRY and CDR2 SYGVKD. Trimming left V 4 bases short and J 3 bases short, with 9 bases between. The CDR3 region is CAISAQTHTGELFF. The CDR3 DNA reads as TGTGCCATCAGTGCCCAGACACACACCGGGGAGCTGTTTTTT.

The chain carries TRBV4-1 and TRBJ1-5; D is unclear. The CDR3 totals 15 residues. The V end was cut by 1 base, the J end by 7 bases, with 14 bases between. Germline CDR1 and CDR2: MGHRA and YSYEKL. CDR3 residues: CASSQGRQRGQPQHF. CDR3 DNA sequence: TGCGCCAGCAGCCAAGGTAGGCAGAGAGGGCAGCCCCAGCATTTT.

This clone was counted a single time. CDR3 in amino acids: CASSFGQDELFF. The CDR3 nucleotides are TGTGCCAGCAGCTTCGGACAGGATGAGCTGTTTTTT. This chain links TRBV13 with TRBJ2-2; 7 bases fit TRBD1. V trimming: 3 bases; J trimming: 11 bases; junction bases outside the gene matches: 3. Germline CDR1 is PRHDT and CDR2 is FYEKMQ (reference sequence). This CDR3 contains 12 residues.

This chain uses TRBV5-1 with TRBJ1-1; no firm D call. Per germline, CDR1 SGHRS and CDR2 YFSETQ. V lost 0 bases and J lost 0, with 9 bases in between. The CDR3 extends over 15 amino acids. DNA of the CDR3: TGCGCCAGCAGCTTGGCAGGTGAATTGAACACTGAAGCTTTCTTT. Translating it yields CASSLAGELNTEAFF.

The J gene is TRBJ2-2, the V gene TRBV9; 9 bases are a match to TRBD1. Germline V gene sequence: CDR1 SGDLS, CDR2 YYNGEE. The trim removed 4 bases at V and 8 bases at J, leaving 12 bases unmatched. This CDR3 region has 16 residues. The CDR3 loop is CASSPPGTGTTGELFF. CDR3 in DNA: TGTGCCAGCAGCCCGCCCGGGACAGGGACCACTGGGGAGCTGTTTTTT.

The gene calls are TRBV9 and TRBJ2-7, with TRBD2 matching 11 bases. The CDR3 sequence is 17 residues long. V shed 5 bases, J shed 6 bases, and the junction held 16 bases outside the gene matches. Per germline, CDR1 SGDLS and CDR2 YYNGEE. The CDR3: CASSGSGGAISASEQYF. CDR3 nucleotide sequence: TGTGCCAGCAGTGGTAGCGGGGGGGCAATATCGGCTAGCGAGCAGTACTTC.

In nucleotides, the CDR3 is TGCGCCAGCAGCTTGGGGCACAGGGAAGCCGGGGAGCTGTTTTTT. Translating it yields CASSLGHREAGELFF. V and J are TRBV5-1 and TRBJ2-2; D perhaps matches TRBD1 (6 bases). CDR1 and CDR2 from the germline V gene are SGHRS and YFSETQ. V lost 0 bases and J lost 6, with 12 bases in between. The CDR3 is 15 residues long.

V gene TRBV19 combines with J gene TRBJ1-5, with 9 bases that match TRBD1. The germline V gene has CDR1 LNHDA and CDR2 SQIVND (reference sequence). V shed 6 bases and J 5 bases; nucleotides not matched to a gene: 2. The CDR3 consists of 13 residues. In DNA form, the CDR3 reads TGTGCCAGTAGGAGGACAGGGGATCAGCCCCAGCATTTT. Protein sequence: CASRRTGDQPQHF.

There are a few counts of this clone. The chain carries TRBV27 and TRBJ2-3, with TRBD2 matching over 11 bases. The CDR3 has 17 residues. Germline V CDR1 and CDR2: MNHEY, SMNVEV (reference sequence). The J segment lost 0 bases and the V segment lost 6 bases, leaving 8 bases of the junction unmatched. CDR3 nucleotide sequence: TGTGCCAGCAGCCTTAAGACTAGCGGGGCCAGCACAGATACGCAGTATTTT. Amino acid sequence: CASSLKTSGASTDTQYF.

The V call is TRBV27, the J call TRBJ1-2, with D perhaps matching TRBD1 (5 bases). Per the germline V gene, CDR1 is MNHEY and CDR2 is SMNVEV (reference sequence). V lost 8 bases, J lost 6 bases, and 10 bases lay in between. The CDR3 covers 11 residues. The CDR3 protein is CASANRNGYTF. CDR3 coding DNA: TGTGCCAGCGCTAACAGGAATGGCTACACCTTC.